This TCR beta chain was obtained from a study of blood T cells in healthy people across ages. This CDR3 is built from 13 residues. V was pared by 0 bases and J by 4 bases, with 6 bases between. Germline CDR1 is ENHRY and CDR2 is SYGVKD. General study results and limits: Both higher diversity and more naive CD4+ cells marked long-lived donors when set against aged donors. Diversity estimates from one million T cells were considered underestimates. Roughly linearly, TCR beta diversity per million T cells fell as age increased.

This clonotype was counted ten times or more. The antigen is not known. Individuals who donated were healthy Caucasians from Russia aged roughly 6 to 100. A sample-barcoded 5' primer and a J-beta primer mix were used in a second PCR of about 6 to 11 cycles. TCRdb reprocessed the 5' RACE reads via MiXCR and lists one record per CDR3 protein. The sample yields some 1.7 million distinct CDR3 sequences, roughly 28% seen once. The chain joins TRBV10-3 to TRBJ2-5, with a possible D match to TRBD1 (5 bases). Material: blood. This TCR came from a woman in her 30s in good health. CDR3 bases: TGTGCCATCAGTGAGTCGCAGGGAGAGACCCAGTACTTC. This sequence encodes CAISESQGETQYF.